The entry below gives a single T cell receptor beta chain sequence along with its context. The sample originates from a study of shared clonotypes between healthy human individuals. Some clones are missing from TCRdb's copy, which holds only in-frame ones; the method was immunoSEQ multiplex PCR. The top ten clones hold less than 0.3% of a sample with hundreds of thousands of clones, about 96% of them seen once. Naive CD8 cells comprised CD45RO-negative, CCR7-positively selected cells, excluding terminally differentiated effector memory CD45RA+ cells. This TCR came from a man aged 30 to 45 in good health. The sequenced sample was naive CD8+ T cells sorted from blood.

CDR3 protein: CASSGLAGTSTDTQYF. CDR3 DNA sequence: TGCGCCAGCAGCGGACTAGCGGGGACCAGCACAGATACGCAGTATTTT. The J gene is TRBJ2-3, the V gene TRBV5-1, with 12 nucleotides matching TRBD2. V lost 4 bases, J lost 0 bases, and 3 bases stayed unmatched. Germline V CDR1 and CDR2: SGHRS, YFSETQ. CDR3 size: 16 residues. Full variable domain (rest looked up from reference TRBV5-1 and TRBJ2-3): KAGVTQTPRYLIKTRGQQVTLSCSPISGHRSVSWYQQTPGQGLQFLFEYFSETQRNKGNFPGRFSGRQFSNSRSEMNVSTLELGDSALYLCASSGLAGTSTDTQYFGPGTRLTVL.